This T cell receptor beta chain was obtained from a study of OX40 agonist ivuxolimab in advanced cancers. Background on the study: Patients in the trial were receiving intravenous ivuxolimab every 2 weeks, at doses of 0.01 to 10 mg/kg. Enrolled patients in dose escalation had cancers that were hepatocellular carcinoma, melanoma, renal cell or head and neck cancer. Broader study findings: Doses of 0.1 to 3.0 mg/kg were accompanied by clonal expansion of CD4+ and CD8+ blood T cells by week 6. On average, a greater number of expanded clones characterised CD8+ T cells relative to CD4+.

The CDR3 covers 11 residues. The germline V and J ends were trimmed by 3 bases and 1 base, with 1 base remaining between them. Germline assignment: CDR1 SGHNT and CDR2 YENEEA. The protocol was immunoSEQ multiplex PCR, while the TCRdb copy is restricted to in-frame clones and leaves out a portion. Of some 85,000 clones in the sample, roughly nine tenths were seen once. As for this clone: Its cognate antigen is unknown.

The sequence was collected from an adult with an advanced solid tumor such as melanoma, head and neck, liver or kidney cancer. This chain links TRBV11-3 with TRBJ2-7; no clear D. Sample: CD4+ or CD8+ T cells sorted from blood, taken in a trial of the OX40 agonist ivuxolimab. The chain's CDR3 is CASSFSYEQYF. The CDR3 region has the DNA TGTGCCAGCAGCTTTTCCTACGAGCAGTACTTC.